This TCR beta chain was sequenced for a study of cytomegalovirus exposure and HLA in healthy donors. Comment on this clone: Its antigen is not identified.

In the PCR, 60 Vbeta and 13 Jbeta primers were used. Profiled with immunoSEQ multiplex PCR; TCRdb holds only in-frame clones, not every one. There are 130,000 to 150,000 clones in the sample; roughly 80% occur only once, and about 6.7% lies in the top ten. Notes on the study in general: According to a later analysis, donors in an Asian-associated ancestry cluster reportedly had fewer N-insertions than the 666-donor mean.

The V end was cut by 2 bases, the J end by 7 bases, with 15 bases between. CDR3 size: 14 residues. In germline, CDR1 is MNHEY, CDR2 SMNVEV (reference sequence). This clonotype originated in a woman aged 40 to 55 in good health and CMV-seropositive. The chain carries TRBV27 and TRBJ2-7, with D unresolved. Source material: PBMCs. The CDR3 bases are TGTGCCAGCAGTTTAACGGGTTTCACGTATGAGCAGTACTTC. Translated, it gives CASSLTGFTYEQYF.